Presented here are 23 T cell receptor beta chains from one specimen sequenced in a study of cytomegalovirus exposure and HLA in healthy donors. The assay was immunoSEQ multiplex PCR, and TCRdb's table has in-frame clones only and misses some. The table lists 100,000 to 150,000 clones, around nine tenths of them singletons, with 1.5% to 2% in the top ten. The sample was PBMCs. The receptors stem from a woman aged 18 to 35 in good health and CMV-seronegative.

The CDR3 protein is CASSVNSASNQPQHF. DNA for the CDR3: TGTGCCAGCAGCGTCAACTCCGCGAGCAATCAGCCCCAGCATTTT. J is TRBJ1-5 and V is TRBV11-2; D not certain. V lost 5 bases, J lost 1 base, and 12 bases lay in between. Germline-derived CDR1 and CDR2 are SGHAT and FQNNGV. CDR3 length equals 15 residues. Full variable domain (outside the CDR3, taken from reference TRBV11-2 and TRBJ1-5): EAGVAQSPRYKIIEKRQSVAFWCNPISGHATLYWYQQILGQGPKLLIQFQNNGVVDDSQLPKDRFSAERLKGVDSTLKIQPAKLEDSAVYLCASSVNSASNQPQHFGDGTRLSIL.

V gene TRBV6-1 combines with J gene TRBJ1-2; tentative D call: TRBD1 (5 bases). This CDR3 has 12 amino acids. V dropped 5 bases and J dropped 4 bases, with 8 bases sitting between them. Germline CDR1 and CDR2: MNHNS and SASEGT. The CDR3 protein is CASSQQVYGYTF. CDR3 nucleotides: TGTGCCAGCAGTCAACAGGTCTATGGCTACACCTTC.

This chain uses TRBV6-5 with TRBJ2-2; the D is unclear. With 8 bases removed from V and 13 bases from J, the gap between germline ends came to 11 bases. The CDR3 totals 10 residues. Germline CDR1 MNHEY, CDR2 SVGAGI. For the CDR3, the DNA is TGTGCCAGCGGGCGTGGTGGGCTGTTTTTT. This gives the protein CASGRGGLFF.

A few counts support this clone. The V call is TRBV2, the J call TRBJ2-7; 7 bases line up with TRBD2. The V and J ends lost 9 bases and 2 bases, in that order; junction bases with no gene match: 4. CDR1 is SNHLY, CDR2 FYNNEI, per germline. This CDR3 has 12 amino acids. CDR3 sequence reads: CASAGEPYEQYF. CDR3 in DNA: TGTGCCAGTGCGGGAGAGCCCTACGAGCAGTACTTC.

This chain connects TRBV27 to TRBJ2-3; 13 bases agree with TRBD2. Germline V CDR1 and CDR2: MNHEY, SMNVEV (reference sequence). The CDR3 runs to 17 residues. V shed 6 bases and J 3 bases; nucleotides not matched to a gene: 9. CDR3 DNA: TGTGCCAGCAGGCCTGAACCGGGACTAGCGGGAACAGATACGCAGTATTTT. Translated, it gives CASRPEPGLAGTDTQYF.

The CDR3 is CSAGEETEAFF. DNA of the CDR3: TGCAGCGCTGGGGAGGAAACTGAAGCTTTCTTT. The rearrangement uses TRBV29-1 and TRBJ1-1; D gene uncertain. The V end was cut by 7 bases, the J end by 5 bases, with 11 bases between. Germline V gives CDR1 SQVTM, CDR2 ANQGSEA. The CDR3 is 11 residues long.

The chain links TRBV27 to TRBJ2-1; 8 bases line up with TRBD2. V shed 2 bases, J shed 10 bases, and the junction held 10 bases outside the gene matches. Germline lookup yields CDR1 MNHEY and CDR2 SMNVEV (reference sequence). This CDR3 spans 15 amino acids. CDR3: CASSLLPGLAGEQFF. CDR3 DNA sequence: TGTGCCAGCAGTTTACTCCCCGGACTAGCAGGAGAGCAGTTCTTC.

The chain uses TRBV18 and TRBJ2-1; 9 bases agree with TRBD2. The germline gives CDR1 KGHSH, CDR2 LQKENI. CDR3 length: 17 amino acids. The trim removed 0 bases at V and 4 bases at J, leaving 7 bases unmatched. The chain's CDR3 is CASSPPSGSKRYNEQFF. CDR3 DNA sequence: TGTGCCAGCTCACCACCTAGCGGGAGTAAGAGGTACAATGAGCAGTTCTTC.

The genes are TRBV29-1 and TRBJ1-5; D perhaps matches TRBD1 (5 bases). V gave up 6 bases and J gave up 2 bases, with 8 bases separating them. The CDR3 has 12 residues. Germline assignment: CDR1 SQVTM and CDR2 ANQGSEA. The CDR3: CSVGGGNQPQHF. CDR3 DNA sequence: TGCAGCGTGGGGGGGGGCAATCAGCCCCAGCATTTT.

The V and J genes are TRBV6-1 and TRBJ1-2; TRBD1 agrees at 8 bases. The germline CDR1 and CDR2 sequences are MNHNS and SASEGT. This CDR3 has 16 amino acids. With 0 bases clipped from V and 5 bases from J, the junction kept 8 bases outside the gene matches. CDR3 in amino acids: CASSEALPGGWYGYTF. The DNA for the CDR3 is TGTGCCAGCAGTGAAGCTCTACCAGGGGGCTGGTATGGCTACACCTTC.

The CDR3 sequence is CASSLQLAGYNEQFF. CDR3 DNA sequence: TGTGCCAGCAGCTTACAACTAGCGGGTTACAATGAGCAGTTCTTC. This rearrangement joins TRBV13 to TRBJ2-1, with 9 nucleotides matching TRBD2. Trimming removed 2 bases from V and 4 bases from J; junction bases left unmatched: 3. The CDR3 runs to 15 residues. Germline V gene lookup returns CDR1 PRHDT and CDR2 FYEKMQ (reference sequence).

This chain connects TRBV4-1 to TRBJ1-2; 7 bases agree with TRBD1. Germline CDR1 is MGHRA and CDR2 is YSYEKL. V lost 0 bases to trimming and J lost 2 bases; unmatched junction nucleotides: 3. This CDR3 comprises 15 residues. CDR3 loop: CASSQETRGNYGYTF. CDR3 nucleotide sequence: TGCGCCAGCAGCCAAGAAACCAGGGGGAACTATGGCTACACCTTC.

This clone occurred a few times. The chain uses TRBV2 and TRBJ1-5; D possibly corresponds to TRBD1 (6 bases). From germline, CDR1 is SNHLY and CDR2 FYNNEI. The CDR3 sequence is 11 residues long. Trimming left V 8 bases short and J 4 bases short, with 6 bases between. The CDR3 DNA sequence: TGTGCCAGCGGACAGAATCAGCCCCAGCATTTT. As protein: CASGQNQPQHF.

This chain connects TRBV5-6 to TRBJ2-7; the match to TRBD1 covers 7 bases. From germline, CDR1 is SGHDT and CDR2 YYEEEE. Trimming removed 0 bases from V and 3 bases from J; junction bases left unmatched: 0. This CDR3 has 13 amino acids. In DNA, the CDR3 is TGTGCCAGCAGCTTGGACAGGGGCTACGAGCAGTACTTC. Amino acids: CASSLDRGYEQYF.

The chain recombines TRBV27 with TRBJ1-2; D unresolved. Trimming removed 6 bases from V and 7 bases from J, with 18 bases in between. CDR1 and CDR2 (germline): MNHEY, SMNVEV (reference sequence). There are 14 residues in the CDR3. The CDR3 here is CASRYASGSAGYTF. CDR3 bases: TGTGCCAGCAGGTACGCCAGCGGGTCAGCTGGCTACACCTTC.

This chain connects TRBV21-1 to TRBJ2-4; the D call TRBD2 from the table was never checked on the DNA. TRBV21-1 has pseudogene status. This CDR3 is built from 15 residues. The CDR3 reads CASRDGTSGGDIQYF. The CDR3 nucleotides are TGTGCCAGCAGGGACGGGACTAGCGGGGGCGACATTCAGTACTTC.

This chain links TRBV6-5 with TRBJ2-7; no reliable D call. The germline gives CDR1 MNHEY, CDR2 SVGAGI. The length of the CDR3 is 13 residues. V was shortened by 8 bases and J by 2 bases, with 13 bases between the two germline ends. The CDR3 reads CASGPYGPYEQYF. The DNA for the CDR3 is TGTGCCAGCGGCCCCTATGGGCCCTACGAGCAGTACTTC.

The chain couples TRBV27 to TRBJ2-7, with TRBD1 identical over 10 bases. CDR1 and CDR2 from the germline V gene are MNHEY and SMNVEV (reference sequence). The CDR3 totals 16 residues. The J segment lost 6 bases and the V segment lost 4 bases, leaving 12 bases of the junction unmatched. CDR3 sequence reads: CASSSTRQGAMTEQYF. CDR3 coding DNA: TGTGCCAGCAGTTCAACCAGACAGGGGGCGATGACCGAGCAGTACTTC.

The chain employs TRBV9 and TRBJ1-2; 7 nucleotides align to TRBD1. The CDR3 totals 17 residues. Germline CDR1 and CDR2: SGDLS and YYNGEE. V lost 2 bases and J lost 5; bases outside the gene matches: 15. In DNA form, the CDR3 reads TGTGCCAGCAGCGTCCACAGGGGCCCGATCCGCAGTTATGGCTACACCTTC. Encoded protein: CASSVHRGPIRSYGYTF.

V usage is TRBV27 and J usage is TRBJ2-6, with a possible D match to TRBD2 (6 bases). Germline-derived CDR1 and CDR2 are MNHEY and SMNVEV (reference sequence). V lost 2 bases and J lost 2, with 7 bases in between. The CDR3 is made up of 15 amino acids. The CDR3 spells CASSLGGTGANVLTF. The CDR3 DNA is TGTGCCAGCAGTTTAGGGGGGACTGGGGCCAACGTCCTGACTTTC.

This chain uses TRBV9 with TRBJ2-1; D is unclear. Germline CDR1 SGDLS, CDR2 YYNGEE. The length of the CDR3 is 15 residues. Trimming shortened V by 0 bases and J by 5 bases, and 12 bases separated the two germline ends. DNA of the CDR3: TGTGCCAGCAGCGTAGAGCCTAGGATGAACAATGAGCAGTTCTTC. It is translated as CASSVEPRMNNEQFF.

J is TRBJ2-7 and V is TRBV11-1, with 8 bases identical to TRBD1. J gave up 4 bases and V 5 bases, and 10 bases lay outside the gene matches. The CDR3 length is 15 residues. Germline CDR1 reads SGHAT; CDR2 reads FQDESV (reference sequence). The chain's CDR3 is CASSGRQGLAYEQYF. The CDR3 DNA is TGTGCCAGCAGCGGAAGACAGGGGTTAGCGTACGAGCAGTACTTC.

J is TRBJ1-1 and V is TRBV11-2; a possible D gene is TRBD1 (5 bases). The V gene lost 4 bases and the J gene lost 1 base, with 13 bases spanning the gap. CDR3 length: 15 residues. Germline lookup yields CDR1 SGHAT and CDR2 FQNNGV. The CDR3 nucleotides read TGTGCCAGCAGCTCATCCGACGGACAGAACACTGAAGCTTTCTTT. Its protein product is CASSSSDGQNTEAFF.